This entry features one T cell receptor (beta chain) sequence. This clonotype appeared a single time. The specificity of this receptor is unknown. No clone much larger than this one lies a single base away; base qualities are absent. Resting on one read, the evidence is weak. Hyperthyroidism patients were aged 18 to 65 years and newly diagnosed, with disease duration of less than 2 months. Patients with uncontrolled infections, other autoimmune diseases, pregnancy or lactation were excluded. Diagnoses relied on clinical symptoms, serum thyroxine and TRAb, thyroid ultrasound and orbital computed tomography. Blood from progressor patients was collected at the time of first diagnosis with hyperthyroidism, before any ophthalmopathy symptoms had appeared. Ficoll-Paque density gradient centrifugation was used to isolate PBMCs from around 9.1 ml of fresh peripheral blood. Progressor patients were defined as those initially diagnosed with Graves' hyperthyroidism in whom ophthalmopathy developed during follow-up. Total RNA was extracted using Trizol reagent, and RNA quality was assessed on an Agilent 2100 Bioanalyzer.

The TCR beta CDR3 regions were amplified from the RNA transcripts. The first round of RT-PCR for the TCR CDR3 was performed with the HTBI primer set and the Qiagen OneStep RT-PCR kit. Libraries were constructed in a second round of multiplex PCR, after which size selection and purification were carried out. Libraries were sequenced paired-end with 100 bp reads on an Illumina HiSeq2000. Regarding the original processing steps: SOAPnuke was used to process the raw data, throwing out any read that contained adapters or uncalled bases, had a mean Phred below 15, or lacked an exact constant-primer or identifier match. High-quality paired reads were merged using COPE v1.2.5, and each unique nucleotide sequence was defined as a clonotype. MiTCR v1.1 was used to align the clonotypes against IMGT TRBV, TRBD and TRBJ reference segments. The analysis included only V-J combinations with a frequency above 0.0001, which together covered 99% to 99.2% of the repertoires. The TCS score was defined as the ratio of F50 (clonal expansion) to E x V (chaos), calculated using BLOSUM62-based TCRdist between CDR3 peptides within each V-J. Welch's t-statistics and random forest reduced roughly 540 V-J features to 13, which were used in a naive Bayes classifier (R e1071). TCRdb redid the processing of the public reads, applying fastp at Q25 and MiXCR, and retained in-frame beta chains. Identical CDR3 protein sequences are pooled into one entry, listed with their most common genes and DNA. For this entry, the V and J calls and clone size follow TCRdb and not the study's own pipeline. For this sample the table gives more than 300,000 distinct CDR3 sequences, of which about a sixth were detected only once. Around a third of the sample belongs to the ten largest clones.

These data are taken from a study of T cells in Graves' hyperthyroidism and ophthalmopathy (dated by TCRdb to between 2019 and 2020). Some background on the complete study: Peripheral blood samples were taken at initial diagnosis, before any treatment was given. TCR V-J signatures able to tell the groups apart were searched for in a discovery cohort of 100 or so patients, of whom fewer than 45 had Graves' ophthalmopathy and more than 55 had stable Graves' hyperthyroidism. Whether ophthalmopathy could be predicted prospectively was tested in an independent validation cohort made up of roughly 20 hyperthyroidism patients plus 17 patients who later progressed to ophthalmopathy. The roughly 94 discovery patients were randomly split 7:3 into training and test sets. The study also compared thyroid tissue and blood T-cell repertoires from more than five Graves' hyperthyroidism patients. Once sampling was done, hyperthyroidism patients were given methimazole at a starting dose of 30 mg daily, whereas ophthalmopathy patients were given high-dose intravenous methylprednisolone. The paper reports TCR Vbeta CDR3 sequencing of approximately 130 peripheral blood samples: approximately 41 ophthalmopathy, approximately 74 hyperthyroidism and approximately 17 progressor patients.

Trimmed from V: 3 bases; trimmed from J: 5 bases; junction bases lacking a gene match: 15. Taken from the germline V gene (reference sequence), the CDR1 and CDR2 loops are LNHDA and SQIVND. From cysteine to phenylalanine, the CDR3 is 18 amino acids long. Left in the record is the CDR3 DNA by itself, 54 bases read in frame from the first base. The investigation overall reported the following: Sample size was not statistically predetermined, and investigators were not blinded to group allocation. Most expanded thyroid clonotypes (frequency above 0.001) were also found in blood, which suggests that blood repertoires may mirror thyroid immune responses. In validation, the model predicted progression to ophthalmopathy with approximately 71% sensitivity and 72% to 85% specificity, a median of approximately 6.5 months before onset. Ophthalmopathy was separated from stable hyperthyroidism by a 13 V-J signature model, with around 90% sensitivity and around 81% specificity obtained in cross-validation and 80%/75% obtained in testing.

Sequencing input: blood. This TCR was sampled from a woman younger than 45 with Graves' hyperthyroidism that later progressed to Graves' ophthalmopathy. Rearrangement joined TRBV19 to TRBJ2-7, with 11 bases aligning to TRBD2. The sequenced DNA is TGTGCCAGTAGTATCAAAAGGAGAACTAGCGGGAGCCCGAACGAGCAGTACTTC. It is translated as CASSIKRRTSGSPNEQYF.